This TCR beta chain comes out of a study of CD8+ T cells in alopecia areata. Study in general: The study gave treated patients oral tofacitinib at 5 to 10 mg twice daily.

Isolated RNA was reverse transcribed into cDNA used as the sequencing template. Assay used: immunoSEQ multiplex PCR; TCRdb lists only in-frame clones, some missing. The table shows 160,000 or so clones, with 45% to 60% occurring only once. The CDR3 covers 10 residues. CDR1 and CDR2 from the germline V gene are SQVTM and ANQGSEA. The V and J ends lost 4 bases and 8 bases respectively, with 8 bases between them. A few counts support this clone. The clonotype originates from a human donor with alopecia areata. This chain connects TRBV29-1 to TRBJ1-2, with TRBD1 as a possible D gene (5 bases). Source: CD8+ T cells sorted from blood, taken at week 0. CDR3 nucleotide sequence: TGCAGCGTTGGCAGGGAGGGCTACACCTTC. Translation: CSVGREGYTF.